This entry describes one T cell receptor (beta chain). Its antigen remains unidentified. These data belong to a study of somatic mutations in cytotoxic T cells in rheumatoid arthritis. Turning to the study itself: Sorted by flow to nearly 100% purity were some V beta antibody-stained T-cell populations, including V beta1+ cells sequenced for TCRB.

The study, taken as a whole, reports: For rheumatoid arthritis patients, CD8+ clonality increased with age, whereas it did not in healthy controls. Significant differences in CD8+ T-cell clonality were not found between rheumatoid arthritis patients and healthy controls (age-matched).

The assay was immunoSEQ multiplex PCR, and TCRdb's table has in-frame clones only and misses some. The sample lists more than 4,500 clones, around four fifths seen once, with more than 45% in the top ten. The receptor comes from a woman between 50 and 59 years old with rheumatoid arthritis. The sequencing sample was made of CD8+ T cells sorted from blood.

The chain's CDR3 is CASSELGAGIQGNEQFF. DNA for the CDR3: TGTGCCAGCAGTGAACTGGGGGCAGGCATTCAAGGGAATGAGCAGTTCTTC. V is TRBV6-1 and J is TRBJ2-1, with D perhaps matching TRBD1 (6 bases). Germline lookup yields CDR1 MNHNS and CDR2 SASEGT. The ends were cut back, 2 bases at V and 7 bases at J, with 21 bases in the middle. CDR3 size: 17 residues.